Shown below are 22 T cell receptor beta chains from a single sample sequenced in a study of CD8 T cells in Susac syndrome. After extraction with the RNeasy kit, roughly 0.5 to 1 ug of the RNA was reverse transcribed using random hexamers. Each CDR3 protein gets one entry after TCRdb re-called the immunoSEQ multiplex PCR reads with MiXCR. The sample holds 100,000 to 110,000 distinct CDR3 sequences, approximately 95% seen once. What was sequenced was CD8+ T cells from PBMCs. These receptors originate from a human donor with Susac syndrome.

The chain has TRBV4-2 and TRBJ2-6; possible D gene TRBD2, 5 bases. The germline V gene encodes CDR1 LGHNA and CDR2 YNFKEQ. V dropped 1 base and J dropped 0 bases, with 10 bases sitting between them. This CDR3 has 17 amino acids. The CDR3 protein is CASSQGLWGSGANVLTF. The CDR3 DNA reads TGTGCCAGCAGCCAAGGACTATGGGGCTCTGGGGCCAACGTCCTGACTTTC.

The chain carries TRBV3-1 and TRBJ2-7; 8 bases line up with TRBD1. V was clipped by 4 bases and J by 6 bases; unmatched bases: 2. Germline assignment: CDR1 LGHDT and CDR2 YNNKEL (reference sequence). CDR3 length: 12 residues. The CDR3 here is CASSRQGIEQYF. The CDR3 DNA is TGTGCCAGCAGCCGACAGGGGATCGAGCAGTACTTC.

CDR3 nucleotide sequence: TGTGCCAGTAGGCTTACCTCCGGGACCTACAATGAGCAGTTCTTC. Protein sequence: CASRLTSGTYNEQFF. The chain recombines TRBV19 with TRBJ2-1; D may be TRBD2 (5 bases). Germline V lookup: CDR1 LNHDA, CDR2 SQIVND (reference sequence). The CDR3 runs to 15 residues. V lost 6 bases to trimming and J lost 2 bases, with 14 bases between them.

This clonotype was found once. CDR3 sequence: CRRQGPGSYEQYF. In nucleotides, the CDR3 is TGCAGAAGACAGGGCCCCGGGTCCTACGAGCAGTACTTC. The chain is built from TRBV20-1 and TRBJ2-7; TRBD1 aligns across 7 bases. The CDR3 is made up of 13 amino acids. The germline CDR1 and CDR2 sequences are DFQATT and SNEGSKA (reference sequence).

This chain connects TRBV7-9 to TRBJ1-5, with a tentative D call TRBD1 (6 bases). Germline CDR1 SEHNR, CDR2 FQNEAQ (reference sequence). The CDR3 runs to 14 residues. The germline V and J ends were trimmed by 3 bases and 11 bases, with 17 bases remaining between them. Written as DNA, the CDR3 is TGTGCCAGCAGCTTCGACGACAGGTCCGGGTCCCAGCATTTT. Its protein is CASSFDDRSGSQHF. The variable domain in full, completed from reference TRBV7-9 and TRBJ1-5, reads DTGVSQNPRHKITKRGQNVTFRCDPISEHNRLYWYRQTLGQGPEFLTYFQNEAQLEKSRLLSDRFSAERPKGSFSTLEIQRTEQGDSAMYLCASSFDDRSGSQHFGDGTRLSIL.

The chain recombines TRBV5-1 with TRBJ2-7, with D possibly being TRBD1 (5 bases). The ends were cut back, 1 base at V and 3 bases at J, with 14 bases in the middle. Germline values: CDR1 SGHRS, CDR2 YFSETQ. This CDR3 comprises 15 residues. DNA of the CDR3: TGCGCCAGCAGCTTGAATCAGGGAACCCTCTACGAGCAGTACTTC. It translates to CASSLNQGTLYEQYF.

The genes are TRBV2 and TRBJ2-2, with unresolved D. The CDR3 consists of 11 residues. Per the germline V gene, CDR1 is SNHLY and CDR2 is FYNNEI. V shed 6 bases and J shed 6 bases, with 5 bases lying between them. CDR3 DNA sequence: TGTGCCAGCAGGGGCTCCGGGGAGCTGTTTTTT. This codes for CASRGSGELFF.

V and J are TRBV5-6 and TRBJ2-2; tentatively, D is TRBD1 (5 bases). Trimming left V 1 base short and J 0 bases short, with 10 bases between. This CDR3 comprises 16 residues. Germline V lookup: CDR1 SGHDT, CDR2 YYEEEE. The CDR3: CASSLLQATNTGELFF. The DNA of the CDR3 is TGTGCCAGCAGCTTGTTACAGGCCACGAACACCGGGGAGCTGTTTTTT.

This clonotype was recorded only once. The V and J genes are TRBV6-5 and TRBJ2-1; 11 positions match TRBD1. The V segment lost 6 bases and the J segment 6 bases; nucleotides outside the gene matches: 4. Germline V gene lookup returns CDR1 MNHEY and CDR2 SVGAGI. There are 14 residues in the CDR3. The DNA of the CDR3 is TGTGCCAGCAGCGGACAGGGGGCAGGCAATGAGCAGTTCTTC. This encodes CASSGQGAGNEQFF.

This chain links TRBV23-1 with TRBJ2-5, with TRBD2 as a possible D gene (6 bases). TRBV23-1 has ORF status, its function being uncertain. Deletions cut 11 bases from V and 2 bases from J, with 15 bases between. The CDR3 has 13 residues. The CDR3 DNA reads as TGCGCCCGCCGGGGGAATAAACAAGAGACCCAGTACTTC. This codes for CARRGNKQETQYF.

The genes are TRBV3-1 and TRBJ1-5; D gene ambiguous. From germline, CDR1 is LGHDT and CDR2 YNNKEL (reference sequence). This CDR3 has 14 amino acids. Trimming took off 4 bases at V and 2 bases at J, with 9 bases between the two ends. In DNA, the CDR3 is TGTGCCAGCAGCCCGGACCTGGGCAATCAGCCCCAGCATTTT. Translated: CASSPDLGNQPQHF.

The rearrangement links TRBV3-1 to TRBJ2-6; 11 nucleotides line up with TRBD1. Germline lookup yields CDR1 LGHDT and CDR2 YNNKEL (reference sequence). V shed 5 bases and J 3 bases; nucleotides not matched to a gene: 6. The CDR3 length is 17 residues. The chain's CDR3 is CASSTGQGADGANVLTF. The CDR3 DNA reads TGTGCCAGCAGCACCGGACAGGGGGCGGATGGGGCCAACGTCCTGACTTTC.

This clonotype was seen just once. The chain couples TRBV3-1 to TRBJ1-1; 7 bases map to TRBD1. V was clipped by 4 bases and J by 0 bases; unmatched bases: 8. The CDR3 is 16 amino acids. The germline V gene has CDR1 LGHDT and CDR2 YNNKEL (reference sequence). CDR3 protein: CASSRGNRGMNTEAFF. CDR3 nucleotides: TGTGCCAGCAGCCGCGGTAACAGGGGAATGAACACTGAAGCTTTCTTT.

V usage is TRBV20-1 and J usage is TRBJ2-7; 9 positions agree with TRBD2. The ends lost 1 base at V and 2 bases at J; junction bases unmatched: 3. From germline, CDR1 is DFQATT and CDR2 SNEGSKA (reference sequence). This CDR3 region has 14 residues. CDR3 sequence: CSARVAGGTYEQYF. Here the CDR3 DNA reads TGCAGTGCTAGAGTGGCGGGGGGGACCTACGAGCAGTACTTC.

V is TRBV28 and J is TRBJ2-5, with D possibly being TRBD2 (6 bases). CDR1 is MDHEN and CDR2 is SYDVKM in the germline V gene. There are 14 residues in the CDR3. The V end lost 3 bases, the J end lost 5 bases, and 13 bases lay between the germline ends. The CDR3 region has the DNA TGTGCCAGCAGTTTTGAGGAGGGAGCGGAGACCCAGTACTTC. It codes for CASSFEEGAETQYF. Drawing the rest from reference TRBV28 and TRBJ2-5, the complete variable domain is DVKVTQSSRYLVKRTGEKVFLECVQDMDHENMFWYRQDPGLGLRLIYFSYDVKMKEKGDIPEGYSVSREKKERFSLILESASTNQTSMYLCASSFEEGAETQYFGPGTRLLVL.

The chain recombines TRBV24-1 with TRBJ2-2; maybe TRBD2 (6 bases). The V gene's germline CDR1 is KGHDR and CDR2 SFDVKD. This CDR3 comprises 14 residues. V gave up 4 bases and J gave up 7 bases, with 12 bases separating them. DNA for the CDR3: TGTGCCACCAGTGACCTTCGGGAGTACGGGGAGCTGTTTTTT. It specifies CATSDLREYGELFF.

The V and J genes are TRBV11-2 and TRBJ2-2, with 9 bases matching TRBD2. From germline, CDR1 is SGHAT and CDR2 FQNNGV. The CDR3 is 17 amino acids. Losses at the gene ends were 5 bases for V and 1 base for J; bases not matched to a gene: 8. The CDR3 coding sequence is TGTGCCAGCAGCCAAACCGGAGCGGGAGGGAACACCGGGGAGCTGTTTTTT. As protein: CASSQTGAGGNTGELFF.

The chain carries TRBV5-1 and TRBJ2-7; 8 bases fit TRBD1. The germline CDR1 and CDR2 sequences are SGHRS and YFSETQ. With 3 bases clipped from V and 5 bases from J, the junction kept 7 bases outside the gene matches. The CDR3 sequence is 14 residues long. This chain's CDR3 is CASSSGQGGNEQYF. Written as DNA, the CDR3 is TGCGCCAGCAGCTCCGGACAGGGCGGGAACGAGCAGTACTTC. The complete variable domain, with remaining parts taken from reference TRBV5-1 and TRBJ2-7, reads KAGVTQTPRYLIKTRGQQVTLSCSPISGHRSVSWYQQTPGQGLQFLFEYFSETQRNKGNFPGRFSGRQFSNSRSEMNVSTLELGDSALYLCASSSGQGGNEQYFGPGTRLTVT.

The chain joins TRBV18 to TRBJ2-3, with 8 bases aligning to TRBD1. From germline, CDR1 is KGHSH and CDR2 LQKENI. Trimming at V came to 0 bases and at J to 1 base, leaving 6 bases not matched to a gene. This CDR3 comprises 17 residues. The CDR3 here is CASSPPQGASGTDTQYF. The CDR3 nucleotides are TGTGCCAGCTCACCACCTCAGGGGGCGAGTGGCACAGATACGCAGTATTTT.

The chain links TRBV11-2 to TRBJ1-4; possible D gene TRBD1, 5 bases. V lost 0 bases, J lost 7 bases, and 24 bases lay in between. Germline V gives CDR1 SGHAT, CDR2 FQNNGV. The length of the CDR3 is 19 residues. The DNA for the CDR3 is TGTGCCAGCAGCTTAGACCCGACACTGGCAGGGTATCTGAGTGAAAAACTGTTTTTT. It translates to CASSLDPTLAGYLSEKLFF.

J is TRBJ2-6 and V is TRBV5-1, with 7 bases aligning to TRBD1. In germline, CDR1 is SGHRS, CDR2 YFSETQ. V dropped 4 bases and J dropped 3; count of bases not matched to a gene: 4. This CDR3 is built from 15 residues. CDR3 protein: CASSPDRDGANVLTF. The CDR3 coding sequence is TGCGCCAGCAGCCCTGACAGGGATGGGGCCAACGTCCTGACTTTC.

This sequence joins TRBV29-1 and TRBJ1-2; no firm D call. Trimming left V 3 bases short and J 0 bases short, with 8 bases between. The CDR3 sequence is 13 residues long. CDR1 and CDR2 (germline): SQVTM, ANQGSEA. CDR3 region: CSVEFGSNYGYTF. CDR3 bases: TGCAGCGTTGAGTTTGGGTCTAACTATGGCTACACCTTC.